These T cell receptor beta chains were read from a single sample in a study of blood T cell repertoires in COVID-19. This table comes from immunoSEQ multiplex PCR, and its TCRdb copy is limited to in-frame clones, with some not included. The sample records approximately 300,000 clones, approximately 90% being singletons. The sequenced sample consisted of peripheral blood. All receptors come from a woman aged 30 to 39 with COVID-19, enrolled during active disease. Each CDR3 is given with its conserved first and last residue. A D gene is named only where the DNA matches it firmly. A row's size may be missing; if present it is once, few, many or a size class.

J gene | CDR3 length | D gene | clone size | V gene | CDR3 protein | CDR3 DNA
TRBJ2-5 | 14 | TRBD1 | - | TRBV6-5 | CASSYSRGQETQYF | TGTGCCAGCAGTTACTCCAGGGGGCAAGAGACCCAGTACTTC
TRBJ2-5 | 14 | - | - | TRBV5-4 | CASSLAGVRETQYF | TGTGCCAGCAGCTTGGCGGGAGTTAGAGAGACCCAGTACTTC
TRBJ2-5 | 15 | - | - | TRBV15 | CATSRDLWGRETQYF | TGTGCCACCAGCAGAGATCTCTGGGGGCGAGAGACCCAGTACTTC
TRBJ2-3 | 19 | TRBD2 | few | TRBV28 | CASSSHRLAGGPHEDTQYF | TGTGCCAGCAGTTCTCATCGACTAGCGGGAGGGCCGCACGAAGATACGCAGTATTTT
TRBJ1-5 | 14 | - | - | TRBV19 | CATRGAASNQPQHF | TGTGCCACTAGGGGGGCCGCTAGCAATCAGCCCCAGCATTTT
TRBJ2-7 | 19 | - | - | TRBV5-8 | CASSLLPDTFRGRSYEQYF | TGTGCCAGCAGCCTACTGCCGGACACGTTCAGAGGTCGGTCCTACGAGCAGTACTTC
TRBJ1-4 | 15 | - | once | TRBV6-6 | CASSYQAAGNEKLFF | TGTGCCAGCAGTTACCAGGCGGCGGGGAATGAAAAACTGTTTTTT
TRBJ2-7 | 13 | - | - | TRBV6-5 | CASSYAQGYEQYF | TGTGCCAGCAGTTACGCCCAGGGGTACGAGCAGTACTTC
TRBJ1-3 | 16 | - | few | TRBV7-8 | CASSLAGGWDGNTIYF | TGTGCCAGCAGCTTAGCGGGGGGTTGGGACGGAAACACCATATATTTT
TRBJ1-5 | 15 | - | - | TRBV7-2 | CASSLQTGRNQPQHF | TGTGCCAGCAGCTTACAAACAGGGCGAAATCAGCCCCAGCATTTT
TRBJ2-5 | 16 | - | - | TRBV9 | CASSVQPGGSQETQYF | TGTGCCAGCAGCGTCCAACCAGGGGGGAGTCAAGAGACCCAGTACTTC
TRBJ2-1 | 11 | - | - | TRBV7-6 | CASSLVVEQFF | TGTGCCAGCAGCCTTGTAGTAGAGCAGTTCTTC
TRBJ1-1 | 13 | TRBD1 | - | TRBV12-3/TRBV12-4 | CATHRGWSTEAFF | TGTGCCACCCACAGGGGTTGGAGCACTGAAGCTTTCTTT
TRBJ2-1 | 13 | - | - | TRBV7-3 | CASSLTSDNEQFF | TGTGCCAGCAGCTTAACTAGCGACAATGAGCAGTTCTTC
TRBJ2-1 | 16 | TRBD2 | - | TRBV30 | CAWMKREVRSYNEQFF | TGTGCCTGGATGAAGCGGGAGGTTCGCTCCTACAATGAGCAGTTCTTC
TRBJ2-5 | 13 | - | - | TRBV6-5 | CASSYGRKETQYF | TGTGCCAGCAGTTACGGTAGAAAAGAGACCCAGTACTTC
TRBJ2-3 | 13 | - | - | TRBV12-3/TRBV12-4 | CASSLGSIRAQYF | TGTGCCAGCAGTTTAGGCTCGATCCGCGCGCAGTATTTT
TRBJ1-1 | 13 | - | - | TRBV6-5 | CASSYSAGTEAFF | TGTGCCAGCAGTTACTCGGCGGGGACTGAAGCTTTCTTT
TRBJ1-2 | 15 | - | - | TRBV19 | CASRDLGTSHYGYTF | TGTGCCAGTAGAGACCTCGGGACATCTCACTATGGCTACACCTTC
TRBJ1-1 | 12 | - | - | TRBV29-1 | CSVEKTVAEAFF | TGCAGCGTTGAAAAGACAGTGGCTGAAGCTTTCTTT
TRBJ2-5 | 16 | TRBD2 | - | TRBV10-3 | CATRPRTSGSGETQYF | TGTGCCACCCGGCCCCGGACTAGCGGGAGTGGAGAGACCCAGTACTTC
TRBJ2-1 | 15 | - | - | TRBV27 | CASSFGASSYNEQFF | TGTGCCAGCAGTTTCGGCGCTAGCTCCTACAATGAGCAGTTCTTC
TRBJ2-1 | 13 | TRBD1 | once | TRBV10-1 | CASSETGGNEQFF | TGCGCCAGCAGTGAGACAGGGGGGAATGAGCAGTTCTTC
TRBJ2-7 | 15 | TRBD1 | - | TRBV7-2 | CASSLPMTGFYEQYF | TGTGCCAGCAGCTTACCTATGACAGGGTTCTACGAGCAGTACTTC
TRBJ2-1 | 16 | - | - | TRBV7-2 | CASSFSVGHSYNEQFF | TGTGCCAGCAGCTTTTCCGTTGGACACTCCTACAATGAGCAGTTCTTC
TRBJ2-6 | 19 | TRBD2 | - | TRBV13 | CASSLGLAGGISGANVLTF | TGTGCCAGCAGCTTGGGACTAGCGGGAGGAATCTCTGGGGCCAACGTCCTGACTTTC
TRBJ2-7 | 15 | TRBD2 | - | TRBV6-5 | CASSYSAGAGYEQYF | TGTGCCAGCAGTTACTCGGCGGGAGCCGGCTACGAGCAGTACTTC
TRBJ2-7 | 15 | TRBD2 | - | TRBV6-5 | CASSLAGGDSYEQYF | TGTGCCAGCAGTCTAGCGGGAGGGGACTCCTACGAGCAGTACTTC
TRBJ2-3 | 14 | - | - | TRBV3-1/TRBV3-2 | CASTPFSGEDTQYF | TGTGCCAGCACCCCGTTTTCGGGGGAAGATACGCAGTATTTT
TRBJ1-5 | 18 | - | - | TRBV19 | CASSGRQGTIYSNQPQHF | TGTGCCAGTAGCGGGCGGCAGGGAACTATCTATAGCAATCAGCCCCAGCATTTT
TRBJ2-7 | 12 | - | - | TRBV3-1/TRBV3-2 | CASSDGAYEQYF | TGTGCCAGCAGTGACGGGGCCTACGAGCAGTACTTC
TRBJ1-6 | 13 | - | once | TRBV5-6 | CASSDNKNSPLHF | TGTGCCAGCAGCGACAACAAGAATTCACCCCTCCACTTT
TRBJ2-7 | 12 | - | - | TRBV10-3 | CAISPSSYEQYF | TGTGCCATCAGCCCGAGCTCCTACGAGCAGTACTTC
TRBJ1-2 | 13 | - | - | TRBV2 | CASSEVGAHGYTF | TGTGCCAGCAGTGAAGTGGGAGCCCATGGCTACACCTTC
TRBJ2-3 | 15 | - | - | TRBV10-3 | CAISEGFTSTDTQYF | TGTGCCATCAGTGAGGGTTTTACTAGCACAGATACGCAGTATTTT
TRBJ2-7 | 14 | TRBD2 | few | TRBV4-1 | CASSQDGGSYEQYF | TGCGCCAGCAGCCAAGATGGCGGGAGCTACGAGCAGTACTTC
TRBJ2-7 | 11 | - | - | TRBV30 | CAWRVSGEQYF | TGTGCCTGGAGGGTCAGCGGCGAGCAGTACTTC
TRBJ1-1 | 14 | TRBD1 | - | TRBV15 | CATRSDRMNTEAFF | TGTGCCACCAGGTCGGACAGGATGAACACTGAAGCTTTCTTT
TRBJ1-2 | 15 | TRBD1 | - | TRBV6-5 | CASSTRQGGVYGYTF | TGTGCCAGCAGTACGAGACAGGGGGGGGTCTATGGCTACACCTTC
TRBJ2-7 | 14 | - | - | TRBV30 | CAWSLGGTSSEQYF | TGTGCCTGGAGTCTTGGCGGGACGTCCTCCGAGCAGTACTTC